This entry concerns a single TCR beta chain. MiXCR, applied by TCRdb to the multiplex PCR reads, yields one record per CDR3 protein. The repertoire holds approximately 88,000 distinct CDR3 sequences, around 30% seen once, with over 8% in the top ten. Breast cancer patients provided tissue from their axillary draining lymph nodes. The length of the CDR3 is 15 residues. Deletions cut 6 bases from V and 2 bases from J, with 16 bases between. The V gene's germline CDR1 is MNHEY and CDR2 SVGAGI. This sample is part of a study of breast tumors, draining lymph nodes, adjacent tissues. The chain uses TRBV6-5 and TRBJ1-1, with a weak D call TRBD1 (6 bases). Sequenced: axillary lymph node tissue. This receptor was obtained from a female donor with breast cancer. Some clones in this sample may be carry-over from other donors' samples. The CDR3 protein is CASSLRGGVNTEAFF. CDR3 nucleotide sequence: TGTGCCAGCAGCCTAAGGGGGGGGGTTAACACTGAAGCTTTCTTT.